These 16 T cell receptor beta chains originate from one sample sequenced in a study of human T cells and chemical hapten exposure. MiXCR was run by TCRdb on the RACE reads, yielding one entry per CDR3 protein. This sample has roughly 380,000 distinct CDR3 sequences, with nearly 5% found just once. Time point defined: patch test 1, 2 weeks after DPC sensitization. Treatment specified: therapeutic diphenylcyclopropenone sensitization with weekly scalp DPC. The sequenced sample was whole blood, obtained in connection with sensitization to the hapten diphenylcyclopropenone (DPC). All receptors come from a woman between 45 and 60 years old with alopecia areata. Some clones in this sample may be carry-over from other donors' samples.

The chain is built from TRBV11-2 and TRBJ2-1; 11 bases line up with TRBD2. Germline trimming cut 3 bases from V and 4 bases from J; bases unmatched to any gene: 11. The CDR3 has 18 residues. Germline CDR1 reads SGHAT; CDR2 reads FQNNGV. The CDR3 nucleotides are TGTGCCAGCAGCTTCTCTAGCGGGGGGTCTCCCGCTTACAATGAGCAGTTCTTC. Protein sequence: CASSFSSGGSPAYNEQFF.

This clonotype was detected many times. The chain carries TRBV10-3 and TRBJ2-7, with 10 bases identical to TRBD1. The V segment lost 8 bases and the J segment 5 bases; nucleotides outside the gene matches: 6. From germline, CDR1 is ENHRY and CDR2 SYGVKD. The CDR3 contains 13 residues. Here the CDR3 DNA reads TGTGCCATCCGGGACAGGGGTTCTAACGAGCAGTACTTC. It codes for CAIRDRGSNEQYF.

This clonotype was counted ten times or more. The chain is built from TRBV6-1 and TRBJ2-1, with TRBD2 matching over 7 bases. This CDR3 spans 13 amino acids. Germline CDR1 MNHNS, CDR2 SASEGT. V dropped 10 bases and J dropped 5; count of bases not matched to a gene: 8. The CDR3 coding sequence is TGTGCCACAGCGGGGAGCGGGCACAATGAGCAGTTCTTC. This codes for CATAGSGHNEQFF.

CDR3 sequence: CSVEHGTVNTEAFF. In DNA, the CDR3 is TGCAGCGTAGAACATGGGACCGTCAACACTGAAGCTTTCTTT. V is TRBV29-1 and J is TRBJ1-1; tentative D call: TRBD1 (5 bases). CDR3 length: 14 residues. CDR1 SQVTM and CDR2 ANQGSEA come from the germline V gene. V lost 6 bases and J 2 bases, leaving 16 bases between the germline ends. Together with reference TRBV29-1 and TRBJ1-1, the CDR3 gives the full variable domain: SAVISQKPSRDICQRGTSLTIQCQVDSQVTMMFWYRQQPGQSLTLIATANQGSEATYESGFVIDKFPISRPNLTFSTLTVSNMSPEDSSIYLCSVEHGTVNTEAFFGQGTRLTVV.

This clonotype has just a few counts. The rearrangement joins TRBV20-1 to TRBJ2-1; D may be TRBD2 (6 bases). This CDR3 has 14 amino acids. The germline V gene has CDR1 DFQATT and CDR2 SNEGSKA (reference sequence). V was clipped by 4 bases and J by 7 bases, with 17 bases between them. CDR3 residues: CSATPPRAGNEQFF. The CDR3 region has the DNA TGCAGTGCTACCCCTCCCAGGGCGGGGAATGAGCAGTTCTTC.

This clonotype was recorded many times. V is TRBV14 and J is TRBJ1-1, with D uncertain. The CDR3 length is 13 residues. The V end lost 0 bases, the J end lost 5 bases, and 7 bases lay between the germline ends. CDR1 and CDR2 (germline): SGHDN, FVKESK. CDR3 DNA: TGTGCCAGCAGCCAAGACCGGATAACTGAAGCTTTCTTT. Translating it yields CASSQDRITEAFF.

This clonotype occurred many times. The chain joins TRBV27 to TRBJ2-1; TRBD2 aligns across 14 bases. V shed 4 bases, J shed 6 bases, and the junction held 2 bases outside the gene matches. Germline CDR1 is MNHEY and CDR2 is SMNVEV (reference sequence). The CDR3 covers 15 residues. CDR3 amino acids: CASSSGLAGANEQFF. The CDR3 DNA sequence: TGTGCCAGCAGTTCGGGACTAGCGGGAGCCAATGAGCAGTTCTTC.

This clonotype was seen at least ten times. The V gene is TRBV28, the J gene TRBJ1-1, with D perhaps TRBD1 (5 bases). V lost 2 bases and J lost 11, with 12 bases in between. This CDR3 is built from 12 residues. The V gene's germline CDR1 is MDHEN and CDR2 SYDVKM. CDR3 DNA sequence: TGTGCCAGCAGTTTACGACAGTCAGTCGCTTTCTTT. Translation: CASSLRQSVAFF.

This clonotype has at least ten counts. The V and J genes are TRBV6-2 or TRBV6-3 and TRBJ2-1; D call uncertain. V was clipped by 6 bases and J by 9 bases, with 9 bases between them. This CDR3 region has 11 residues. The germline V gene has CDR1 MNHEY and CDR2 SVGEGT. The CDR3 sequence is CASSIGGEQFF. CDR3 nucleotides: TGTGCCAGCAGCATAGGTGGTGAGCAGTTCTTC.

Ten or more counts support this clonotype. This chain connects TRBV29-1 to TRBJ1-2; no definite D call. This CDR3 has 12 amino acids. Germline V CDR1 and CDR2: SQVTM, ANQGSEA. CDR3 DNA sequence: TGCGGTATCCGTGTAGCTAACTATGGCTACACCTTC. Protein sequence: CGIRVANYGYTF.

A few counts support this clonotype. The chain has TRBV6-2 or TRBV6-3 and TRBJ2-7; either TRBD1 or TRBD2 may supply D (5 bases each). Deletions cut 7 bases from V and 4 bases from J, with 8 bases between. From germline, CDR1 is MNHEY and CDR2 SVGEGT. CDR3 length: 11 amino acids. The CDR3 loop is CASTWGYEQYF. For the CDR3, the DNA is TGTGCCAGCACCTGGGGGTACGAGCAGTACTTC.

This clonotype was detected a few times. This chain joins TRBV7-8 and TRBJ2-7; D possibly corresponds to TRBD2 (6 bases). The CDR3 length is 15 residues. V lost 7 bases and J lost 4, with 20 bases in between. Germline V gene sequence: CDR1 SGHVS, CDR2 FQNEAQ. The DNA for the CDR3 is TGTGCCAGCACCGGACCTGGAGGGAGCCGATACGAGCAGTACTTC. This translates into CASTGPGGSRYEQYF.

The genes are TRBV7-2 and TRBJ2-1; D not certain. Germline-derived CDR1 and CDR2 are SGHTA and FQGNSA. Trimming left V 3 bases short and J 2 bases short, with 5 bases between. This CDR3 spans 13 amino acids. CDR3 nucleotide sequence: TGTGCCAGCAGCTTCACCACCTACAATGAGCAGTTCTTC. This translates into CASSFTTYNEQFF.

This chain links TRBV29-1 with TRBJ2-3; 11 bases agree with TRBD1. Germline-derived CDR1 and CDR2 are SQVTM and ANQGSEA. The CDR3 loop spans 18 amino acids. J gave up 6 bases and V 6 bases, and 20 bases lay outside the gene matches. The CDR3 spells CSVAVDQRTGGASDTQYF. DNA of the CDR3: TGCAGCGTCGCCGTCGATCAGCGGACAGGGGGCGCGTCGGATACGCAGTATTTT.

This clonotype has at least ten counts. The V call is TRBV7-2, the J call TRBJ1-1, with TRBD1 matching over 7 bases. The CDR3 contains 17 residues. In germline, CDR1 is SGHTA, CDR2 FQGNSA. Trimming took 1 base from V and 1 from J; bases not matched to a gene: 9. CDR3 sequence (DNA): TGTGCCAGCAGCTTAGAACAGGGGATCGGCCGGAACACTGAAGCTTTCTTT. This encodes CASSLEQGIGRNTEAFF.

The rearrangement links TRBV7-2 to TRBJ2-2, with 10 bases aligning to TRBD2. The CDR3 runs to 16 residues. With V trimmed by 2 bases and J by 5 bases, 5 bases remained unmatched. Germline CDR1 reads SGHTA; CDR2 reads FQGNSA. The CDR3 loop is CASSLPSGSGTGELFF. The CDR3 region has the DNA TGTGCCAGCAGCTTACCTAGCGGGAGCGGGACCGGGGAGCTGTTTTTT.